A single sample gave rise to the 18 T cell receptor beta chains below, sequenced in a study of shared clonotypes between healthy human individuals (dated by TCRdb to between 2020 and 2021). Library creation used the immunoSEQ multiplex PCR assay. TCRdb took this table from immuneACCESS and kept in-frame rearrangements with V and J called. Such tables lack part of the clones; where checked against another copy, unresolved V genes explain under half of the gap, and the rest is unexplained. Present in this sample are about 330,000 clones, 74% of which were seen just once. The ten top clones hold over 9% of the sample. Sequencing was carried out using memory CD4+ T cells sorted from blood. The meaning of the sample's cell subset or site label: CD45RA-negative fraction. The receptors derive from a man aged 25 to 40 in good health.

The rearrangement uses TRBV1 and TRBJ2-7. TRBV1 is a documented pseudogene. The CDR3 loop spans 10 amino acids. CDR3 in DNA: TGCACCAGCACGGACTACGAGCAGTACTTC. Translation: CTSTDYEQYF.

Turning to this clone: Other DNA sequences within the sample encode an identical CDR3. The chain is built from TRBV19 and TRBJ1-2, with 8 bases that match TRBD1. Germline V lookup: CDR1 LNHDA, CDR2 SQIVND (reference sequence). V trimming: 5 bases; J trimming: 2 bases; junction bases outside the gene matches: 4. CDR3 length: 14 residues. CDR3 loop: CASSSTGGNYGYTF. In DNA, the CDR3 is TGTGCCAGTAGTTCCACAGGGGGGAACTATGGCTACACCTTC.

The sample holds many counts of this clone. CDR3 residues: CASSLIYRPTRGNQPQHF. The CDR3 coding sequence is TGTGCCAGCAGCTTGATTTATAGGCCAACTCGAGGGAATCAGCCCCAGCATTTT. The chain links TRBV5-5 to TRBJ1-5, with D hard to call. V was pared by 1 base and J by 4 bases, with 21 bases between. Germline V gives CDR1 SGHKS, CDR2 YYEKEE (reference sequence). The length of the CDR3 is 18 residues.

This clone showed up just once. V and J are TRBV4-2 and TRBJ1-4, with a possible D match to TRBD1 (6 bases). Germline CDR1 LGHNA, CDR2 YNFKEQ. V was pared by 2 bases and J by 8 bases, with 15 bases between. This CDR3 spans 15 amino acids. The CDR3 reads CASSQNVQGGEKLFF. In DNA, the CDR3 is TGTGCCAGCAGCCAAAATGTACAGGGTGGAGAAAAACTGTTTTTT.

Of note for this clone: The sample contains more than one DNA sequence encoding this CDR3. CDR3 in DNA: TGTGCCAGCGGGCAAGGGAACACCGGGGAGCTGTTTTTT. Translation gives CASGQGNTGELFF. The chain joins TRBV2 to TRBJ2-2; D uncertain. CDR3 length: 13 amino acids. The germline V gene encodes CDR1 SNHLY and CDR2 FYNNEI. V was shortened by 8 bases and J by 1 base, with 8 bases between the two germline ends.

The chain employs TRBV29-1 and TRBJ2-7, with TRBD1 matching over 7 bases. Germline values: CDR1 SQVTM, CDR2 ANQGSEA. The CDR3 spans 12 residues. V lost 5 bases and J lost 4; bases outside the gene matches: 5. DNA for the CDR3: TGCAGCGTTAAGACAGGGATTTACGAGCAGTACTTC. Its protein is CSVKTGIYEQYF.

The CDR3 reads CASSGDEFSYEQYF. The CDR3 DNA reads as TGTGCCAGCAGTGGGGATGAGTTCTCCTACGAGCAGTACTTC. V is TRBV28 and J is TRBJ2-7; D is undetermined. The CDR3 has 14 residues. Trimming stripped 5 bases from V and 0 bases from J, with 11 bases between. The germline V gene encodes CDR1 MDHEN and CDR2 SYDVKM.

This clone was counted a single time. This chain uses TRBV18 with TRBJ1-5; D might be TRBD1 (5 bases). V was cut by 3 bases and J by 2 bases, with 8 bases left in between. The germline V gene encodes CDR1 KGHSH and CDR2 LQKENI. This CDR3 contains 14 residues. The CDR3 region has the DNA TGTGCCAGCTCACCGGGGGTAGGCAATCAGCCCCAGCATTTT. This gives the protein CASSPGVGNQPQHF.

This sequence joins TRBV18 and TRBJ2-3; TRBD2 agrees at 11 bases. V lost 7 bases, J lost 7 bases, and 10 bases stayed unmatched. The CDR3 is 15 residues long. Germline V lookup: CDR1 KGHSH, CDR2 LQKENI. CDR3 coding DNA: TGTGCCAGCTTCGCGACTAGCGGGGACGGGAATACGCAGTATTTT. This sequence encodes CASFATSGDGNTQYF.

The rearrangement joins TRBV7-9 to TRBJ1-1; D is unclear. There are 11 residues in the CDR3. V was pared by 0 bases and J by 8 bases, with 4 bases between. Germline V gene lookup returns CDR1 SEHNR and CDR2 FQNEAQ (reference sequence). CDR3 nucleotides: TGTGCCAGCAGCTTAGCTCTGGAAGCTTTCTTT. It encodes CASSLALEAFF.

J is TRBJ1-1 and V is TRBV11-2; 11 bases map to TRBD1. CDR1 and CDR2 (germline): SGHAT, FQNNGV. The CDR3 consists of 15 residues. The V gene end was trimmed by 5 bases and the J gene end by 2 bases; junction bases not matched to a gene: 4. The DNA of the CDR3 is TGTGCCAGCAGCCCCCGGACAGGGGGCAACACTGAAGCTTTCTTT. Protein sequence: CASSPRTGGNTEAFF.

This chain connects TRBV5-1 to TRBJ2-5; D could derive from TRBD1 or TRBD2 (5 bases each). This CDR3 comprises 17 residues. Germline values: CDR1 SGHRS, CDR2 YFSETQ. Trimming took off 2 bases at V and 11 bases at J, with 28 bases between the two ends. In nucleotides, the CDR3 is TGCGCCAGCAGCTTCACTAGGATGGGACGAATCTTGGGTGAGCAGTACTTC. It translates to CASSFTRMGRILGEQYF.

The CDR3 nucleotides are TGTGCCACCAGCAGAGACGAAACAGGGCAGGGGTACGAGCAGTACTTC. Translating it yields CATSRDETGQGYEQYF. The chain recombines TRBV15 with TRBJ2-7, with a possible D match to TRBD1 (6 bases). V was shortened by 0 bases and J by 4 bases, with 16 bases between the two germline ends. Germline lookup yields CDR1 LNHNV and CDR2 YYDKDF (reference sequence). CDR3 size: 16 residues.

The chain recombines TRBV6-5 with TRBJ2-5; 11 bases agree with TRBD2. With the DNA end fitting TRBJ2-7 better, the J assignment may be wrong. This CDR3 contains 12 residues. Germline assignment: CDR1 MNHEY and CDR2 SVGAGI. The chain's CDR3 is CASGTSGYEQYF. The DNA of the CDR3 is TGTGCCAGCGGGACTAGCGGATACGAGCAGTACTTC.

The chain is built from TRBV10-3 and TRBJ2-1; 12 bases align to TRBD2. Germline V gene lookup returns CDR1 ENHRY and CDR2 SYGVKD. The CDR3 has 19 residues. V shed 5 bases and J 0 bases; nucleotides not matched to a gene: 11. The CDR3 DNA sequence: TGTGCCATCAGTATTCTAGCGGGAGGGTCCTTAAGCTCCTACAATGAGCAGTTCTTC. The encoded protein is CAISILAGGSLSSYNEQFF.

The chain links TRBV11-2 to TRBJ2-2; TRBD2 matches 9 bases. Trimming at V came to 1 base and at J to 4 bases, leaving 4 bases not matched to a gene. The CDR3 loop spans 16 amino acids. Germline V gene sequence: CDR1 SGHAT, CDR2 FQNNGV. This CDR3 is CASSLGSGSFTGELFF. In nucleotides, the CDR3 is TGTGCCAGCAGCTTAGGTAGCGGGAGTTTCACCGGGGAGCTGTTTTTT. Based on the CDR3 plus reference TRBV11-2 and TRBJ2-2, the full variable domain is EAGVAQSPRYKIIEKRQSVAFWCNPISGHATLYWYQQILGQGPKLLIQFQNNGVVDDSQLPKDRFSAERLKGVDSTLKIQPAKLEDSAVYLCASSLGSGSFTGELFFGEGSRLTVL.

This clone was counted ten times or more. The chain couples TRBV5-8 to TRBJ2-7; a weak D match, TRBD1 (6 bases). The germline gives CDR1 SGHTS, CDR2 YDEGEE. The CDR3 has 13 amino acids. The ends were cut back, 2 bases at V and 2 bases at J, with 8 bases in the middle. Here the CDR3 DNA reads TGTGCCAGCAGCTTTGGACAGACCTACGAGCAGTACTTC. This encodes CASSFGQTYEQYF.

This clone has just a few counts. The chain has TRBV4-1 and TRBJ1-5; D gene unclear. CDR1 and CDR2 from the germline V gene are MGHRA and YSYEKL. The CDR3 extends over 18 amino acids. The germline V and J ends were trimmed by 3 bases and 1 base, with 19 bases remaining between them. The CDR3 protein is CASSQVDMGFLSNQPQHF. The CDR3 DNA follows: TGCGCCAGCAGCCAGGTGGATATGGGATTTTTAAGCAATCAGCCCCAGCATTTT.